A single sample gave rise to the 13 T cell receptor beta chains below, sequenced in a study of OX40 agonist ivuxolimab in advanced cancers. Profiling relied on immunoSEQ multiplex PCR, and the TCRdb table lists in-frame clones only, not all of them. This sample has some 74,000 clones, with roughly 90% found just once. The starting material was CD4+ or CD8+ T cells sorted from blood, obtained in a trial of the OX40 agonist ivuxolimab. All receptors derive from an adult with an advanced solid tumor such as melanoma, head and neck, liver or kidney cancer.

This clone has more than one count but fewer than ten. The gene calls are TRBV6-5 and TRBJ2-7; TRBD1 matches 8 bases. Germline V CDR1 and CDR2: MNHEY, SVGAGI. The CDR3 covers 12 residues. V shed 7 bases, J shed 7 bases, and the junction held 6 bases outside the gene matches. CDR3 in amino acids: CASTTGGREQYF. The CDR3 DNA sequence: TGTGCCAGCACAACAGGGGGGCGTGAGCAGTACTTC.

The genes are TRBV9 and TRBJ1-3; a possible D gene is TRBD1 (5 bases). The CDR3 loop spans 17 amino acids. Germline CDR1 SGDLS, CDR2 YYNGEE. V was clipped by 2 bases and J by 3 bases, with 18 bases between them. The CDR3 spells CASSVGLDVGSGNTIYF. CDR3 nucleotides: TGTGCCAGCAGCGTGGGACTTGATGTGGGTAGTGGAAACACCATATATTTT.

V gene TRBV7-2 combines with J gene TRBJ2-1; the D gene is possibly TRBD1 (5 bases). Germline V gives CDR1 SGHTA, CDR2 FQGNSA. The CDR3 sequence is 14 residues long. V gave up 1 base and J gave up 5 bases, with 9 bases separating them. CDR3 in DNA: TGTGCCAGCAGCTTAGGACAGTCCAACAATGAGCAGTTCTTC. This codes for CASSLGQSNNEQFF.

This chain links TRBV18 with TRBJ2-5, with D unresolved. V lost 1 base, J lost 4 bases, and 19 bases lay in between. Per germline, CDR1 KGHSH and CDR2 LQKENI. The CDR3 is 17 amino acids. Written as DNA, the CDR3 is TGTGCCAGCTCACCACAGCCAGTGGGTGGGTCACTAGAGACCCAGTACTTC. This codes for CASSPQPVGGSLETQYF.

The chain recombines TRBV27 with TRBJ1-4; maybe TRBD1 (5 bases). The CDR3 has 18 residues. Germline CDR1 MNHEY, CDR2 SMNVEV (reference sequence). V shed 2 bases and J shed 0 bases, with 16 bases lying between them. As DNA, the CDR3 is TGTGCCAGCAGTTTAGTGCGGGGTTGGGGCGCAACTAATGAAAAACTGTTTTTT. This encodes CASSLVRGWGATNEKLFF. Drawing the rest from reference TRBV27 and TRBJ1-4, the complete variable domain is EAQVTQNPRYLITVTGKKLTVTCSQNMNHEYMSWYRQDPGLGLRQIYYSMNVEVTDKGDVPEGYKVSRKEKRNFPLILESPSPNQTSLYFCASSLVRGWGATNEKLFFGSGTQLSVL.

J is TRBJ2-1 and V is TRBV15; tentatively, D is TRBD1 (6 bases). The germline CDR1 and CDR2 sequences are LNHNV and YYDKDF (reference sequence). V lost 8 bases and J lost 8, with 16 bases in between. This CDR3 is 13 amino acids long. The CDR3 DNA is TGTGCCACCGCAGGGGAGAGGGGGTATGAGCAGTTCTTC. Protein sequence: CATAGERGYEQFF.

This chain joins TRBV11-2 and TRBJ2-3, with D perhaps matching TRBD1 or TRBD2 (6 bases each). CDR3 size: 14 residues. The germline CDR1 and CDR2 sequences are SGHAT and FQNNGV. The V and J ends lost 4 bases and 4 bases respectively, with 12 bases between them. The CDR3 region is CASSSGGGPDTQYF. The CDR3 region has the DNA TGTGCCAGCAGCTCAGGTGGGGGGCCAGATACGCAGTATTTT.

This rearrangement joins TRBV4-1 to TRBJ2-2; 9 positions match TRBD1. The V and J ends lost 3 bases and 5 bases, in that order; junction bases with no gene match: 19. CDR3 length: 20 residues. CDR1 is MGHRA and CDR2 is YSYEKL in the germline V gene. DNA for the CDR3: TGCGCCAGCAGCCAGATAGCCGGATCTCCGGGACAGGGCAGGACCGGGGAGCTGTTTTTT. It specifies CASSQIAGSPGQGRTGELFF.

The J gene is TRBJ2-6, the V gene TRBV5-1; the match to TRBD1 covers 7 bases. Germline CDR1 and CDR2: SGHRS and YFSETQ. The CDR3 contains 17 residues. The V and J ends lost 0 bases and 0 bases, in that order; junction bases with no gene match: 3. CDR3 DNA: TGCGCCAGCAGCTTGGCCGGGACAGCCTCTGGGGCCAACGTCCTGACTTTC. Encoded protein: CASSLAGTASGANVLTF.

The chain employs TRBV6-6 and TRBJ2-7, with 8 nucleotides matching TRBD2. This CDR3 contains 14 residues. Germline V CDR1 and CDR2: MNHNY, SVGAGI (reference sequence). V shed 7 bases, J shed 4 bases, and the junction held 9 bases outside the gene matches. CDR3 loop: CASTPSREGYEQYF. CDR3 nucleotide sequence: TGTGCCAGCACCCCGTCCCGGGAGGGTTACGAGCAGTACTTC.

The chain uses TRBV2 and TRBJ1-2; D may be TRBD1 (5 bases). Germline-derived CDR1 and CDR2 are SNHLY and FYNNEI. The CDR3 length is 15 residues. V lost 2 bases and J 2 bases, leaving 12 bases between the germline ends. The DNA of the CDR3 is TGTGCCAGCAGTGAAATGCGTGGGGGGAACTATGGCTACACCTTC. It translates to CASSEMRGGNYGYTF.

The chain has TRBV28 and TRBJ1-1; no definite D call. Germline V CDR1 and CDR2: MDHEN, SYDVKM. V was shortened by 4 bases and J by 3 bases, with 24 bases between the two germline ends. The CDR3 sequence is 18 residues long. The DNA of the CDR3 is TGTGCCAGCAGTTATACTTACGGACTGCCGACGTGGGACACTGAAGCTTTCTTT. This gives the protein CASSYTYGLPTWDTEAFF.

The chain recombines TRBV10-3 with TRBJ2-2; the D is unclear. CDR1 and CDR2 (germline): ENHRY, SYGVKD. This CDR3 comprises 15 residues. Trimming cost V 0 bases and J 8 bases, with 13 bases left between them. This chain's CDR3 is CAISESRPVRGELFF. CDR3 in DNA: TGTGCCATCAGTGAGTCACGGCCAGTCAGGGGGGAGCTGTTTTTT.